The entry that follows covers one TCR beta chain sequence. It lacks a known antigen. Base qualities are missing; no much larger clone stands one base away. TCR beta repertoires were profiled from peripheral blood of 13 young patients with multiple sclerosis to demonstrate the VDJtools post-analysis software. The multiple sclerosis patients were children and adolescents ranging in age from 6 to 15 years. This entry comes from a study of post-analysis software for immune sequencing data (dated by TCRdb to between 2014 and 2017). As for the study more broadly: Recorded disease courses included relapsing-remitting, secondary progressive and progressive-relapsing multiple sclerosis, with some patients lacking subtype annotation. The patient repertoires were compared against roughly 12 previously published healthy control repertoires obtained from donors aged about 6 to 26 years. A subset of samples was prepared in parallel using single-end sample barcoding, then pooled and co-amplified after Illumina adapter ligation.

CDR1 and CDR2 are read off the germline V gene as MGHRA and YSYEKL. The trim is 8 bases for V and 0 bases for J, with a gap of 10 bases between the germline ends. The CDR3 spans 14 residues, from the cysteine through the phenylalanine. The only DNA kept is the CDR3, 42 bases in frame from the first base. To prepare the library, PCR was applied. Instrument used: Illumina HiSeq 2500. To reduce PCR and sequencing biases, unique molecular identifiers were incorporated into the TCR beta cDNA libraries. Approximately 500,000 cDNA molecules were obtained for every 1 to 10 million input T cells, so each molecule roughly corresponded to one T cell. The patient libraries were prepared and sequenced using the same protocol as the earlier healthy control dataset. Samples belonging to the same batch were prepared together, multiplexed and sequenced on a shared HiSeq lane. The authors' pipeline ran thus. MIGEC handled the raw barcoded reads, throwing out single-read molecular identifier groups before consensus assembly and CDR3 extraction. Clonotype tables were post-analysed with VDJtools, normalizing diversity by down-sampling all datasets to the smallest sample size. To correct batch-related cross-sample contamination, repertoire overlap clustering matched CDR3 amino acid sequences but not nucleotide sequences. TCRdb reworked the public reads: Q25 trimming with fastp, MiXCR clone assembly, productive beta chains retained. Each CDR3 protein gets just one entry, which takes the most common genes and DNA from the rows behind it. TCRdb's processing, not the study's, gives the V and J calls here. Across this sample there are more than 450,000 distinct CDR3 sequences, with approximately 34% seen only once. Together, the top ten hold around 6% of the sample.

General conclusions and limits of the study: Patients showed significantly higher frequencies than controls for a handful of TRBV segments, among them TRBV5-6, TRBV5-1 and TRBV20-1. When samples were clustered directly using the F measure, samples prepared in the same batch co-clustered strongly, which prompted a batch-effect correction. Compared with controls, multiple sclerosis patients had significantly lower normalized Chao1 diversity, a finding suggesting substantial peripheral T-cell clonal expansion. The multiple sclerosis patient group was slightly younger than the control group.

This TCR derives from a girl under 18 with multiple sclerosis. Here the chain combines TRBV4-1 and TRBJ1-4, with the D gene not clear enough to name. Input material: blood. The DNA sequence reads TGCGCCAGCGGCACAGTATCAACTAATGAAAAACTGTTTTTT. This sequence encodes CASGTVSTNEKLFF.